This T cell receptor beta chain was recorded in a study of blood T cell repertoires in COVID-19. Study-wide background: From T cells, B-cell-depleted T cells, or PBMCs came the material, which was cDNA or gDNA.

TCRdb's table, derived via immunoSEQ multiplex PCR, lists solely in-frame clones and lacks some. The top ten clones hold 1% of a sample with about 310,000 clones, about nine tenths of them seen once. Trimming left V 10 bases short and J 8 bases short, with 14 bases between. The CDR3 sequence is 12 residues long. Germline values: CDR1 KGHDR, CDR2 SFDVKD. The sequencing input was peripheral blood. The sequence came from a man aged 50-60 years with active or convalescent COVID-19. The chain recombines TRBV24-1 with TRBJ2-1; the D is unclear. The CDR3, as DNA: TGTGCCACTGTAAAGACTTCCTATGAGCAGTTCTTC. Protein product: CATVKTSYEQFF.